These T cell receptor beta chains were read from a single sample in a study of regulatory T cells in long-lasting Graves disease. MiXCR, run by TCRdb on the multiplex PCR reads, gives a single entry per CDR3 protein. There are 350,000 to 550,000 distinct CDR3 sequences in the sample; 13% to 15% occur only once, and approximately 15% lies in the top ten. This same sample was also part of a study on T cells in Graves' hyperthyroidism and ophthalmopathy.

The sequenced sample was peripheral blood mononuclear cells (PBMCs), obtained at new diagnosis, from a patient treated with antithyroid drugs. These receptors were collected from a woman aged 50 to 60 with Graves disease. Each CDR3 is given with its conserved first and last residue. Fields, in order: V gene, D gene, clone size, J gene, CDR3 protein, CDR3 DNA. The D gene is left open where the match is weak. Expanded clones get a size class; other rows say once, few or many, or leave the size out.

>TRBV9|TRBD1|many|TRBJ2-7
CASSVVPGGEQYF
TGTGCCAGCAGCGTAGTGCCAGGGGGCGAGCAGTACTTC
>TRBV28|-|many|TRBJ2-1
CASATRAEQFF
TGTGCCAGCGCAACTAGAGCTGAGCAGTTCTTC
>TRBV10-1|TRBD2|-|TRBJ2-1
CASSDNAGVGYNEQFF
TGCGCCAGCAGCGATAACGCGGGAGTAGGCTACAATGAGCAGTTCTTC
>TRBV19|TRBD2|-|TRBJ2-5
CATRVLAGGGETQYF
TGTGCCACCCGAGTACTAGCGGGAGGGGGAGAGACCCAGTACTTC
>TRBV28|TRBD2|many|TRBJ2-7
CASRVGSGTAHEQYF
TGTGCCAGCAGGGTGGGAAGCGGGACGGCCCACGAGCAGTACTTC
>TRBV30|TRBD1|few|TRBJ1-5
CAWSARTGGHPQHF
TGTGCCTGGAGTGCCCGGACAGGGGGTCATCCCCAGCATTTT
>TRBV15|-|-|TRBJ2-3
CATSRAQFRQYF
TGTGCCACCAGCAGAGCCCAATTTAGGCAGTATTTT
>TRBV27|-|few|TRBJ2-6
CASTSRRWGVTSGANVLTF
TGTGCCAGCACGTCGAGGAGGTGGGGGGTTACCTCTGGGGCCAACGTCCTGACTTTC
>TRBV10-1|TRBD2|few|TRBJ2-2
CASSEFRTSGSGVGELFF
TGCGCCAGCAGTGAGTTCCGGACTAGCGGGAGCGGTGTCGGGGAGCTGTTTTTT
>TRBV30|-|few|TRBJ1-6
CAWRTDVFNSPLHF
TGTGCCTGGAGGACTGACGTCTTTAATTCACCCCTCCACTTT
>TRBV10-1|-|-|TRBJ2-7
CASSDGQYSSYEQYF
TGCGCCAGCAGTGACGGACAGTACAGCTCCTACGAGCAGTACTTC
>TRBV4-1|-|few|TRBJ1-1
CASSQAMNTEAFF
TGCGCCAGCAGCCAAGCAATGAACACTGAAGCTTTCTTT
>TRBV7-9|-|many|TRBJ2-5
CASSLMYTGVIDQETQYF
TGTGCCAGCAGCTTAATGTACACGGGAGTAATCGACCAAGAGACCCAGTACTTC
>TRBV7-9|TRBD1|many|TRBJ2-5
CASSSWDSTQETQYF
TGTGCCAGCAGCTCCTGGGACAGCACACAAGAGACCCAGTACTTC
>TRBV7-2|TRBD2|many|TRBJ2-5
CASSLGAGGPVKETQYF
TGTGCCAGCAGCTTAGGGGCGGGAGGGCCCGTAAAAGAGACCCAGTACTTC
>TRBV2|TRBD1|many|TRBJ2-3
CATGQGPDTQYF
TGTGCCACAGGACAGGGACCAGATACGCAGTATTTT
>TRBV7-9|-|few|TRBJ1-6
CASKLDRNSPLHF
TGTGCCAGCAAACTAGATCGGAATTCACCCCTCCACTTT
>TRBV12-3/TRBV12-4|-|many|TRBJ1-6
CASSLGSNSPLHF
TGTGCCAGCAGTTTGGGGAGCAATTCACCCCTCCACTTT
>TRBV28|-|many|TRBJ1-1
CASAGFDTEAFF
TGTGCCAGCGCAGGGTTTGACACTGAAGCTTTCTTT
>TRBV5-1|-|few|TRBJ1-4
CASSPDSYSDEKLFF
TGCGCCAGCAGCCCGGACAGTTACTCGGATGAAAAACTGTTTTTT
>TRBV7-3|TRBD1|many|TRBJ2-5
CASSLGTGGAGNQETQYF
TGTGCCAGCAGCCTGGGGACAGGGGGCGCGGGTAACCAAGAGACCCAGTACTTC
>TRBV20-1|-|-|TRBJ2-7
CSARDWARTNNEQYF
TGCAGTGCTAGAGATTGGGCACGAACGAACAATGAGCAGTACTTC
>TRBV4-1|-|few|TRBJ2-4
CASSTKPNRVDAKNIQYF
TGCGCCAGCAGCACTAAGCCGAACAGGGTTGATGCCAAAAACATTCAGTACTTC
>TRBV30|-|-|TRBJ2-6
CAWSGFGDPLSGANVLTF
TGTGCCTGGAGTGGATTCGGGGACCCCCTCTCTGGGGCCAACGTCCTGACTTTC
>TRBV12-3/TRBV12-4|-|-|TRBJ2-3
CASSLVGKLRVDTQYF
TGTGCCAGCAGTTTGGTTGGCAAACTTAGGGTAGATACGCAGTATTTT